This TCR beta chain was sequenced during a study of T cells after yellow fever vaccination. Study conclusions and caveats: Overall, a small share of clonotypes was seen in both CD4 and CD8 compartments.

Each CDR3 protein is one row after TCRdb ran MiXCR on the 5' RACE reads. The data show 150,000 to 200,000 distinct CDR3 sequences, 9.5% to 12% seen once. About this clonotype itself: Its specificity is unknown.

The source material was CD8+ T cells sorted from PBMCs, sampled 15 days after the yellow fever booster vaccination. The receptor was isolated from a man younger than 35 who received the YFV17D yellow fever vaccine.

The CDR3 DNA reads as TGTGCCAGCAGCGGGGGGGTACCGAACACTGAAGCTTTCTTT. The encoded protein is CASSGGVPNTEAFF. The genes are TRBV9 and TRBJ1-1; weak D call: TRBD1 (5 bases). The CDR3 extends over 14 amino acids. Germline CDR1 SGDLS, CDR2 YYNGEE. The germline V and J ends were trimmed by 3 bases and 1 base, with 10 bases remaining between them.